Below are 32 T cell receptor beta chains sequenced from a single sample in a study of T cells in Graves' hyperthyroidism and ophthalmopathy. Researchers took RNA transcripts and amplified the TCR beta CDR3 regions from them. During a first-round RT-PCR of the TCR CDR3, the HTBI primer set was used. TCRdb independently ran MiXCR on the multiplex PCR reads; one entry per CDR3 protein. The sample contains roughly 260,000 distinct CDR3 sequences, approximately 14% of which appear only once. The specimen sequenced was blood. The receptors derive from a woman aged 40 to 50 with Graves' hyperthyroidism that later progressed to Graves' ophthalmopathy.

This clonotype was recorded at least ten times. CDR3 protein: CASSLELGLNNEQFF. CDR3 sequence (DNA): TGTGCCAGCAGCTTAGAGCTTGGACTGAACAATGAGCAGTTCTTC. The rearrangement uses TRBV11-2 and TRBJ2-1, with D possibly matching TRBD2 (5 bases). Trimming pared 0 bases from V and 5 bases from J, leaving 11 bases between. The CDR3 spans 15 residues. The V gene's germline CDR1 is SGHAT and CDR2 FQNNGV.

This clonotype showed up many times. CDR3 bases: TGTGCCAGCAGCCGTACTAGCGGGTTCTACGAGCAGTACTTC. Protein: CASSRTSGFYEQYF. J is TRBJ2-7 and V is TRBV27; 9 bases are shared with TRBD2. The germline V gene has CDR1 MNHEY and CDR2 SMNVEV (reference sequence). This CDR3 is 14 amino acids long. V dropped 6 bases and J dropped 3; count of bases not matched to a gene: 6.

Ten or more counts support this clonotype. The chain recombines TRBV4-1 with TRBJ2-1, with a weak D call TRBD2 (5 bases). CDR1 and CDR2 from the germline V gene are MGHRA and YSYEKL. This CDR3 comprises 14 residues. V was pared by 2 bases and J by 2 bases, with 7 bases between. CDR3 region: CASSQPGTYNEQFF. The CDR3 nucleotides are TGCGCCAGCAGCCAACCCGGGACCTACAATGAGCAGTTCTTC.

In its sample, this clonotype was seen a few times. This sequence joins TRBV20-1 and TRBJ2-3; D may match TRBD1 or TRBD2 (5 bases each). CDR1 is DFQATT, CDR2 SNEGSKA, per germline (reference sequence). V was pared by 6 bases and J by 4 bases, with 17 bases between. The CDR3 has 14 amino acids. CDR3 sequence reads: CSASRDRDPDTQYF. The DNA for the CDR3 is TGCAGTGCATCTCGGGACCGGGACCCAGATACGCAGTATTTT.

This clonotype appeared a few times. The V call is TRBV20-1, the J call TRBJ2-3, with D possibly being TRBD2 (5 bases). Germline values: CDR1 DFQATT, CDR2 SNEGSKA (reference sequence). Between the trimmed V and J ends, which lost 3 bases and 6 bases, there was a span of 22 bases. The CDR3 spans 16 residues. CDR3 sequence: CSASGSVRGRGDTQYF. The CDR3 nucleotides are TGCAGTGCTAGTGGTTCGGTGCGTGGCCGAGGGGATACGCAGTATTTT.

This clonotype was recorded many times. The CDR3 region is CASSRLQETQYF. Written as DNA, the CDR3 is TGTGCCAGCAGCCGACTTCAAGAGACCCAGTACTTC. This rearrangement joins TRBV7-9 to TRBJ2-5; D uncertain. CDR3 length equals 12 residues. CDR1 SEHNR and CDR2 FQNEAQ come from the germline V gene (reference sequence). V shed 5 bases and J shed 2 bases, with 6 bases lying between them. The entire variable domain, with the rest obtained from reference TRBV7-9 and TRBJ2-5, is as follows: DTGVSQNPRHKITKRGQNVTFRCDPISEHNRLYWYRQTLGQGPEFLTYFQNEAQLEKSRLLSDRFSAERPKGSFSTLEIQRTEQGDSAMYLCASSRLQETQYFGPGTRLLVL.

This clonotype was counted many times. This chain joins TRBV24-1 and TRBJ2-2; 9 positions agree with TRBD2. The CDR3 has 17 amino acids. CDR1 and CDR2 from the germline V gene are KGHDR and SFDVKD. The V segment lost 2 bases and the J segment 0 bases; nucleotides outside the gene matches: 3. This CDR3 reads CATSDSLAGANTGELFF. The CDR3 DNA reads TGTGCCACCAGTGATTCGTTAGCGGGAGCGAACACCGGGGAGCTGTTTTTT.

This clonotype was seen a handful of times. The chain employs TRBV9 and TRBJ2-1, with 7 bases identical to TRBD2. With V trimmed by 4 bases and J by 8 bases, 21 bases remained unmatched. Germline CDR1 reads SGDLS; CDR2 reads YYNGEE. The CDR3 sequence is 18 residues long. The CDR3 DNA is TGTGCCAGCAGCACGCAGACCTCCGGGACTAAAGTGGGGTATGAGCAGTTCTTC. This codes for CASSTQTSGTKVGYEQFF.

This clonotype was counted many times. The chain couples TRBV27 to TRBJ1-2; D not resolved. V was trimmed by 6 bases and J by 2 bases, leaving 16 bases between them. This CDR3 comprises 15 residues. CDR1 and CDR2 from the germline V gene are MNHEY and SMNVEV (reference sequence). CDR3 nucleotides: TGTGCCAGCAGCCCTATGGGATCAACAAACTATGGCTACACCTTC. Encoded protein: CASSPMGSTNYGYTF.

Only one count was recorded for this clonotype. The gene calls are TRBV11-2 and TRBJ1-1; D uncertain. The germline V gene has CDR1 SGHAT and CDR2 FQNNGV. This CDR3 is 15 amino acids long. Trimming took 5 bases from V and 2 from J, leaving 15 bases between them. The CDR3 is CASSVTAGYNTEAFF. The CDR3 DNA is TGTGCCAGCAGCGTAACGGCGGGCTACAACACTGAAGCTTTCTTT. Full variable domain (missing parts from reference TRBV11-2 and TRBJ1-1): EAGVAQSPRYKIIEKRQSVAFWCNPISGHATLYWYQQILGQGPKLLIQFQNNGVVDDSQLPKDRFSAERLKGVDSTLKIQPAKLEDSAVYLCASSVTAGYNTEAFFGQGTRLTVV.

The table lists this clonotype with many counts. The gene calls are TRBV12-3 or TRBV12-4 and TRBJ2-1; TRBD2 matches 15 bases. V lost 6 bases to trimming and J lost 4 bases; unmatched junction nucleotides: 10. The CDR3 covers 18 residues. CDR3 nucleotide sequence: TGTGCCAGCAGCCTAGGGACTAGCGGGAGGACGCATTACAATGAGCAGTTCTTC. The encoded protein is CASSLGTSGRTHYNEQFF.

The CDR3 sequence is CASSLVRLAGSYEQYF. The CDR3 bases are TGTGCCAGCAGCTTAGTACGGCTAGCGGGCTCCTACGAGCAGTACTTC. The chain couples TRBV7-9 to TRBJ2-7, with 8 positions matching TRBD2. The CDR3 extends over 16 amino acids. Germline CDR1 reads SEHNR; CDR2 reads FQNEAQ (reference sequence). J was trimmed by 0 bases and V by 1 base; bases with no gene match: 5.

Many counts were recorded for this clonotype. The chain combines TRBV2 with TRBJ1-3; D may be TRBD1 (6 bases). In germline, CDR1 is SNHLY, CDR2 FYNNEI. This CDR3 region has 13 residues. The V end lost 6 bases, the J end lost 5 bases, and 11 bases lay between the germline ends. CDR3 nucleotides: TGTGCCAGCAGGCGGGACATCCGAAACACCATATATTTT. It yields the protein CASRRDIRNTIYF.

The J gene is TRBJ1-1, the V gene TRBV11-2, with D possibly being TRBD1 (6 bases). V was pared by 2 bases and J by 3 bases, with 7 bases between. Per germline, CDR1 SGHAT and CDR2 FQNNGV. The CDR3 loop spans 13 amino acids. The chain's CDR3 is CASSLPGDTEAFF. The CDR3 DNA follows: TGTGCCAGCAGCTTACCAGGGGACACTGAAGCTTTCTTT. The complete variable domain, with remaining parts taken from reference TRBV11-2 and TRBJ1-1, reads EAGVAQSPRYKIIEKRQSVAFWCNPISGHATLYWYQQILGQGPKLLIQFQNNGVVDDSQLPKDRFSAERLKGVDSTLKIQPAKLEDSAVYLCASSLPGDTEAFFGQGTRLTVV.

This clonotype turned up a few times. Compared with germline, one end of the junction differs, possibly owing to a read error. The J gene is TRBJ2-1, the V gene TRBV7-3; no firm D call. Germline loops: CDR1 SGHTA, CDR2 FQGTGA. The CDR3 sequence is 15 residues long. This CDR3 is CASCLIGSSYNEQFF. The CDR3, as DNA: TGTGCCAGCTGCTTAATTGGAAGCTCCTACAATGAGCAGTTCTTC.

At least ten counts were recorded for this clonotype. V usage is TRBV3-1 and J usage is TRBJ2-5; D is undetermined. Trimming pared 4 bases from V and 2 bases from J, leaving 14 bases between. The CDR3 is made up of 15 amino acids. The germline gives CDR1 LGHDT, CDR2 YNNKEL (reference sequence). The CDR3 coding sequence is TGTGCCAGCAGCCCCCCAGTGGAGACACAAGAGACCCAGTACTTC. Protein: CASSPPVETQETQYF.

This clonotype was counted between two and nine times. The genes are TRBV19 and TRBJ1-1; 7 nucleotides line up with TRBD1. The CDR3 has 14 residues. The junction had 3 bases not matched to a gene; V was cut back by 2 bases and J by 3 bases. Germline CDR1 reads LNHDA; CDR2 reads SQIVND (reference sequence). The CDR3 region is CASSISGGDTEAFF. The CDR3 nucleotides read TGTGCCAGTAGTATATCAGGGGGAGACACTGAAGCTTTCTTT.

This clonotype was found many times. The gene calls are TRBV2 and TRBJ2-7, with 7 bases aligning to TRBD2. The CDR3 has 14 amino acids. Germline V CDR1 and CDR2: SNHLY, FYNNEI. With 8 bases clipped from V and 6 bases from J, the junction kept 13 bases outside the gene matches. Here the CDR3 DNA reads TGTGCCAGCGGGGAGGGGAATTTTAACTTCGAGCAGTACTTC. It yields the protein CASGEGNFNFEQYF.

This clonotype showed up many times. J is TRBJ2-7 and V is TRBV27, with 7 nucleotides matching TRBD2. J was trimmed by 0 bases and V by 3 bases; bases with no gene match: 5. Germline lookup yields CDR1 MNHEY and CDR2 SMNVEV (reference sequence). CDR3 size: 15 residues. CDR3 nucleotides: TGTGCCAGCAGTTTGAGGGAGGGGACCTCCTACGAGCAGTACTTC. It specifies CASSLREGTSYEQYF.

The table lists this clonotype with many counts. This chain connects TRBV30 to TRBJ2-7; the match to TRBD2 covers 10 bases. Per the germline V gene, CDR1 is GTSNPN and CDR2 is SVGIG (reference sequence). This CDR3 is built from 13 residues. V shed 1 base and J 4 bases; nucleotides not matched to a gene: 1. CDR3 in DNA: TGTGCCTGGAGTGGGGGACTAGCGTACGAGCAGTACTTC. It specifies CAWSGGLAYEQYF.

The chain employs TRBV4-1 and TRBJ2-7; D perhaps matches TRBD2 (6 bases). Germline lookup yields CDR1 MGHRA and CDR2 YSYEKL. V dropped 0 bases and J dropped 2 bases, with 14 bases sitting between them. The CDR3 runs to 16 residues. CDR3 coding DNA: TGCGCCAGCAGCCAAGATCCCGGAGGGCTAACCTACGAGCAGTACTTC. Translation: CASSQDPGGLTYEQYF.

This clonotype has ten or more counts. V usage is TRBV27 and J usage is TRBJ2-2; TRBD1 matches 8 bases. V shed 1 base and J 5 bases; nucleotides not matched to a gene: 9. CDR3 length equals 17 residues. From germline, CDR1 is MNHEY and CDR2 SMNVEV (reference sequence). The DNA for the CDR3 is TGTGCCAGCAGTTTATGGTCAGGGGGCGCTAGGACCGGGGAGCTGTTTTTT. Encoded protein: CASSLWSGGARTGELFF.

This clonotype showed up many times. This sequence joins TRBV5-8 and TRBJ1-4; D ambiguous. Trimming shortened V by 3 bases and J by 3 bases, and 9 bases separated the two germline ends. In germline, CDR1 is SGHTS, CDR2 YDEGEE. The CDR3 sequence is 14 residues long. The CDR3 bases are TGTGCCAGCAGCTCACGGGATGCTAATGAAAAACTGTTTTTT. This translates into CASSSRDANEKLFF.

This clonotype was seen ten or more times. CDR3 in amino acids: CASSLVQGSDEQYF. Written as DNA, the CDR3 is TGTGCCAGCAGTTTGGTCCAGGGGTCGGACGAGCAGTACTTC. The J gene is TRBJ2-7, the V gene TRBV12-3 or TRBV12-4; maybe TRBD1 (6 bases). Trimming pared 3 bases from V and 5 bases from J, leaving 14 bases between. The CDR3 contains 14 residues.

There are a few counts of this clonotype. This may be a read error: a much more frequent sequence differs by one nucleotide. This sequence joins TRBV3-1 and TRBJ2-2; possible D gene TRBD1, 5 bases. Germline V CDR1 and CDR2: LGHDT, YNNKEL (reference sequence). This CDR3 is built from 14 residues. The CDR3 nucleotides are TGTGCCAGCGGCCAGCAGGGGAACACCGGGGAGCTGTTTTTT. It codes for CASGQQGNTGELFF.

This clonotype came up a few times. The V call is TRBV5-4, the J call TRBJ1-2, with unresolved D. Trimming took 1 base from V and 5 from J, leaving 18 bases between them. Germline V gene data show CDR1 as SGHNT and CDR2 as YYREEE (reference sequence). The CDR3 runs 16 residues. This CDR3 reads CASSLPASLGAYGYTF. For the CDR3, the DNA is TGTGCCAGCAGCTTGCCAGCCTCATTAGGTGCTTATGGCTACACCTTC.

In its sample, this clonotype was seen a few times. CDR3 bases: TGTGCCAGCTCACCAAGTAGCGGCAATCAGCCCCAGCATTTT. Protein sequence: CASSPSSGNQPQHF. The chain uses TRBV18 and TRBJ1-5; D is unresolved. In germline, CDR1 is KGHSH, CDR2 LQKENI. V was trimmed by 2 bases and J by 2 bases, leaving 7 bases between them. The CDR3 covers 14 residues.

The chain employs TRBV2 and TRBJ2-3; possibly TRBD2 for D (5 bases). This CDR3 has 18 amino acids. The V end was cut by 7 bases, the J end by 3 bases, with 26 bases between. Per germline, CDR1 SNHLY and CDR2 FYNNEI. DNA of the CDR3: TGTGCCAGCACCGTCACGCCCGGCACTGGGAGAGGGACAGATACGCAGTATTTT. It specifies CASTVTPGTGRGTDTQYF. Together with reference TRBV2 and TRBJ2-3, the CDR3 gives the full variable domain: EPEVTQTPSHQVTQMGQEVILRCVPISNHLYFYWYRQILGQKVEFLVSFYNNEISEKSEIFDDQFSVERPDGSNFTLKIRSTKLEDSAMYFCASTVTPGTGRGTDTQYFGPGTRLTVL.

There are many counts of this clonotype. The V gene is TRBV20-1, the J gene TRBJ2-7, with a possible D match to TRBD1 (6 bases). The CDR3 loop spans 13 amino acids. CDR1 and CDR2 from the germline V gene are DFQATT and SNEGSKA (reference sequence). Trimming removed 1 base from V and 3 bases from J, with 10 bases in between. CDR3 sequence reads: CSARVAGVYEQYF. The DNA of the CDR3 is TGCAGTGCTAGAGTCGCAGGGGTCTACGAGCAGTACTTC.

This clonotype was found many times. This rearrangement joins TRBV20-1 to TRBJ2-1; 9 positions match TRBD2. The CDR3 is 13 residues long. J lost 9 bases, V lost 2 bases, and 5 bases had no gene match. Germline V gives CDR1 DFQATT, CDR2 SNEGSKA (reference sequence). CDR3 sequence: CSARIGGRVEQFF. CDR3 bases: TGCAGTGCTAGAATTGGCGGGAGGGTTGAGCAGTTCTTC.

This clonotype was recorded many times. V is TRBV7-9 and J is TRBJ1-5, with D uncertain. This CDR3 region has 13 residues. Per germline, CDR1 SEHNR and CDR2 FQNEAQ (reference sequence). The V and J ends lost 5 bases and 3 bases respectively, with 8 bases between them. The CDR3 bases are TGTGCCAGCAGCCCCACCACCAATCAGCCCCAGCATTTT. The encoded protein is CASSPTTNQPQHF.

The table lists this clonotype with a few counts. A read error may explain this, as a much larger clone is one base away. The chain has TRBV6-1 and TRBJ1-5, with D unresolved. This CDR3 spans 13 amino acids. Germline V gene data show CDR1 as MNHNS and CDR2 as SASEGT. Trimming left V 4 bases short and J 1 base short, with 5 bases between. The CDR3, as DNA: TGTGCCAGCAGTGCAGACAGCAATCAGCCCCAGCATTTT. Translation gives CASSADSNQPQHF.